A selection of T cell receptor beta chains follows, all from one sample in a study of CD8+CD57+ T cells in acquired aplastic anemia. TCRdb re-called the reads through MiXCR, storing one row per CDR3 protein. The sample shows about 40,000 distinct CDR3 sequences, roughly two thirds of them seen only once. Sample: sorted CD4+, CD8+, or CD8+CD57+ T cells (not recorded which) from PBMCs. The receptors come from a human donor with aplastic anemia. The conserved cysteine and the conserved F or W are not part of the CDR3 here.

cdr3_aa v_call
ASSAPPLAGSTDTQY TRBV10-1
ASSSTGGGGTEAF TRBV7-3
ASSHRGSRSEAF TRBV19
ATSRSGSGYEQY TRBV15
SVVNNEQF TRBV29-1
ASSMPMGQGDTEAF TRBV5-1
SAESRDRVYEQY TRBV20-1
SAGITGTGGAF TRBV20-1
ASSSLGFSGDQETQY TRBV6-5
AIMEGASSYEQY TRBV10-3
SARGGEPSGSPSPLH TRBV20-1
ASSSQPNSPLH TRBV7-3
ASSPGQGLYEQY TRBV5-1
ATSRRRQGSEKLF TRBV15
AIGGTVDEQY TRBV10-3
ASSKGPSANEKLF TRBV11-1
ASSHTRGRGTDTQY TRBV7-6
ASSVTNEKLF TRBV7-9
ASSEPRPGRAMQETQY TRBV25-1
ASSLTNEQF TRBV7-6
ASSFRTGSTGELF TRBV19
ATSRDSPGSYGYT TRBV15
ASSIAGRDSPLH TRBV19
ATGGQKNEKLF TRBV25-1
ASSQDYRTGREQY TRBV7-9
SARDPGHNEQF TRBV20-1
ASSLAGEQY TRBV5-6
ASSLPSPEQY TRBV2
SVVASGSQTQY TRBV29-1
ASTEGVSAQPQH TRBV7-9
ATSKARDRGNQPQH TRBV15
ASSVDKDQLT TRBV9
ASSFYGETQY TRBV7-2
ASSLGWDEQY TRBV7-9
ASSEGEGPYEQY TRBV10-1
ASSQIQTGELF TRBV16
ASSIGQPYEQY TRBV19
ASSYTFTGTQY TRBV19
AYHGNGNTIY TRBV12-3/TRBV12-4
ASSGGSYNEQF TRBV5-1
ASRALGEGGNTIY TRBV25-1
ATSRDSSGVSN TRBV15
ASSPPRQDYEQY TRBV3-1
ASSSQRGLAYEQF TRBV7-2
ATSRGQGGGNTIY TRBV15
ATSGQGAEQY TRBV15
ASSDRLASGDTQY TRBV2
ASSLTETGFDTEAF TRBV25-1
ASSLGAGVISPLH TRBV7-3
ASSYSIWGQNYGYT TRBV6-5
ASSQDGIATYNEQF TRBV4-2
SVTGFSGNTIY TRBV29-1
ATSDSGWGGNQPQH TRBV24-1
ASSDAGATYNSPLH TRBV2
ASRHSSGANVLT TRBV6-1
ASSPSGGDYEQY TRBV10-1
AASNPGQFDEQY TRBV2
SASHPRDGPYEQY TRBV20-1
ASSCRAAPNTEAF TRBV6-5
SVEGGNTGELF TRBV29-1